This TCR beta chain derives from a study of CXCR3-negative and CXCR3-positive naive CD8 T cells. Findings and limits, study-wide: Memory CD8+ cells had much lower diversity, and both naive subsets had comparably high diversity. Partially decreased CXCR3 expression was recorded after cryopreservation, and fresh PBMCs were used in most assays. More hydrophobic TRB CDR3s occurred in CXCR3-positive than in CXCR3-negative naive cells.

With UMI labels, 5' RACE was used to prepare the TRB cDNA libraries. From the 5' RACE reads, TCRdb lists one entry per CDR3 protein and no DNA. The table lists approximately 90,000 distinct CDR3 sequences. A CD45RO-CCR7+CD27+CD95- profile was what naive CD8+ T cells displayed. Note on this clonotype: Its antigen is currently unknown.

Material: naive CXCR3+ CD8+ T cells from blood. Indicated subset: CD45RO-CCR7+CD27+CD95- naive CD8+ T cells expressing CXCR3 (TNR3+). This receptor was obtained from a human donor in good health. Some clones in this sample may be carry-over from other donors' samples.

The CDR3 spells CASSSFSSPIGTQYF. The chain uses TRBV21-1 and TRBJ2-5. TRBV21-1 is shown as a pseudogene. CDR3 size: 15 residues.